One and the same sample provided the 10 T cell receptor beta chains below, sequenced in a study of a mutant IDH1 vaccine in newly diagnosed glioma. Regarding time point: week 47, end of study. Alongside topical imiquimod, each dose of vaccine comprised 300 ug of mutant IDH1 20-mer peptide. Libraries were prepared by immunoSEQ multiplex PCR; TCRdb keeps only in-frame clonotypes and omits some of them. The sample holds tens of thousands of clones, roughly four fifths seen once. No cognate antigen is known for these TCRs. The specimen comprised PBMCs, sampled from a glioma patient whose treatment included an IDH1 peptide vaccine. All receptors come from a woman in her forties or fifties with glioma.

The CDR3 DNA reads as TGTGCCAGCTCACCACAACGGGCCTACAATGAGCAGTTCTTC. This codes for CASSPQRAYNEQFF. The chain joins TRBV18 to TRBJ2-1; unclear D gene. Per the germline V gene, CDR1 is KGHSH and CDR2 is LQKENI. V lost 1 base and J 2 bases, leaving 6 bases between the germline ends. The CDR3 contains 14 residues.

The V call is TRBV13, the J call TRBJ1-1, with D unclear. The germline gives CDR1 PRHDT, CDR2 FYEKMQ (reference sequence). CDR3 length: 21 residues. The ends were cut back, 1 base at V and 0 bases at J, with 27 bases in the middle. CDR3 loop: CASSLVTKIPREGAMNTEAFF. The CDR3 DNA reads TGTGCCAGCAGCTTAGTTACCAAAATCCCTCGGGAGGGAGCGATGAACACTGAAGCTTTCTTT.

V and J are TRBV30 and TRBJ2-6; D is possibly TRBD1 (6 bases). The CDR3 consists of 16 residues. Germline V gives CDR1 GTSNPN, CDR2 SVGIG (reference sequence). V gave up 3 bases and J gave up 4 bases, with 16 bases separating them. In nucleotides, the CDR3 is TGTGCCTGGAGGCCGCTCACAGGGAACGGGGCCAACGTCCTGACTTTC. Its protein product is CAWRPLTGNGANVLTF.

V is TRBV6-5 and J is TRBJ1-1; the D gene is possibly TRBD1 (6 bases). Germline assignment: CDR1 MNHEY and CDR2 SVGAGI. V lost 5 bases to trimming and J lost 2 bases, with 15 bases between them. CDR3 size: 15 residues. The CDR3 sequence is CASSQQGILNTEAFF. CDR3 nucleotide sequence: TGTGCCAGCAGTCAACAGGGAATCCTCAACACTGAAGCTTTCTTT.

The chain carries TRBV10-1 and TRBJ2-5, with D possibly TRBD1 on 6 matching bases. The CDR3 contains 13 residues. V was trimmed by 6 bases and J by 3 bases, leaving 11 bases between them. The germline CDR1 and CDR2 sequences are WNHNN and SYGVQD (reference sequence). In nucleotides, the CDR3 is TGCGCCAGCAGCTGGGACACAAAAGAGACCCAGTACTTC. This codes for CASSWDTKETQYF.

CDR3: CASSQDPGRSSGNTIYF. The DNA for the CDR3 is TGCGCCAGCAGCCAAGACCCCGGTCGCAGCTCTGGAAACACCATATATTTT. The rearrangement uses TRBV4-3 and TRBJ1-3; D call uncertain. CDR3 length equals 17 residues. V lost 0 bases to trimming and J lost 0 bases, with 12 bases between them. Germline V gene data show CDR1 as LGHNA and CDR2 as YSLEER.

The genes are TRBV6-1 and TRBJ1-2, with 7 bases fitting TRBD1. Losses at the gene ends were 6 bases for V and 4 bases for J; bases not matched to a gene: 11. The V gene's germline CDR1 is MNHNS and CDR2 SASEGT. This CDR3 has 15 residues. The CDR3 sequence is CASSPLRQGSYGYTF. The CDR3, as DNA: TGTGCCAGCAGCCCTCTAAGACAGGGATCCTATGGCTACACCTTC.

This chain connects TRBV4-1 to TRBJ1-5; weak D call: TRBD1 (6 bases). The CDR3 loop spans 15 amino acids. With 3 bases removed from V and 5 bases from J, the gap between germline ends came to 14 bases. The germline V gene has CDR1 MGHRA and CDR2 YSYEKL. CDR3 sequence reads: CASSQYREVDQPQHF. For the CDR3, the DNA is TGCGCCAGCAGCCAGTACAGGGAAGTGGATCAGCCCCAGCATTTT.

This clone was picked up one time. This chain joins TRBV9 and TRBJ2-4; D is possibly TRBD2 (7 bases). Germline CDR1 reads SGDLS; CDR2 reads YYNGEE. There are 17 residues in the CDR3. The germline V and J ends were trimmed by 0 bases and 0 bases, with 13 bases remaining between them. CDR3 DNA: TGTGCCAGCAGCGTAGAATCGGGGGGCCCAGCCAAAAACATTCAGTACTTC. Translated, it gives CASSVESGGPAKNIQYF.

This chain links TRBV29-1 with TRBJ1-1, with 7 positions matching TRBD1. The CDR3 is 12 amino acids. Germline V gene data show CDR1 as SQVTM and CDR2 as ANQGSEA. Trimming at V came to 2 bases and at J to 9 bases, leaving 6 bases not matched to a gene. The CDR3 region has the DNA TGCAGCGTTGAAACTCGGACAGGCCAAGCTTTCTTT. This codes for CSVETRTGQAFF.